The next 15 T cell receptor beta chains were all read from a single sample in a study of identical twins. TCRdb re-called the 5' RACE reads with MiXCR, one entry per CDR3 protein. The sample contains hundreds of thousands of distinct CDR3 sequences, about 7.5% of which appear only once. This sample also belongs to another study, concerning yellow fever vaccine responses in identical twins.

The specimen was memory (CD45RO+) T cells sorted from blood. The receptors were gathered from a woman between 18 and 29 years old in good health.

The chain carries TRBV5-1 and TRBJ2-5; TRBD1 matches 12 bases. With 4 bases clipped from V and 3 bases from J, the junction kept 7 bases outside the gene matches. Germline V gene lookup returns CDR1 SGHRS and CDR2 YFSETQ. The CDR3 is 16 amino acids. CDR3 loop: CASSPGDRGPEETQYF. CDR3 coding DNA: TGCGCCAGCAGCCCGGGGGACAGGGGGCCAGAAGAGACCCAGTACTTC.

This clonotype occurred many times. The chain carries TRBV6-2 or TRBV6-3 and TRBJ2-1, with 9 bases identical to TRBD1. CDR3 length: 13 amino acids. Trimming at V came to 4 bases and at J to 10 bases, leaving 5 bases not matched to a gene. Germline V gene data show CDR1 as MNHEY and CDR2 as SVGEGT. The CDR3 loop reads CASSSDRGTEQFF. The DNA for the CDR3 is TGTGCCAGCAGTTCAGACAGGGGGACGGAGCAGTTCTTC.

This chain's CDR3 is CASSQEPPSGRGETQYF. Here the CDR3 DNA reads TGCGCCAGCAGCCAAGAACCCCCTAGCGGGAGAGGCGAGACCCAGTACTTC. V usage is TRBV4-3 and J usage is TRBJ2-5; the match to TRBD2 covers 10 bases. Germline CDR1 LGHNA, CDR2 YSLEER. The CDR3 extends over 17 amino acids. J gave up 5 bases and V 0 bases, and 9 bases lay outside the gene matches.

This rearrangement joins TRBV6-1 to TRBJ2-7; TRBD1 matches at 11 bases. The ends lost 6 bases at V and 8 bases at J; junction bases unmatched: 6. The CDR3 is 13 residues long. CDR1 and CDR2 from the germline V gene are MNHNS and SASEGT. The CDR3 DNA sequence: TGTGCCAGCAGCTCCGGACAGGGGGCCAAGCAGTACTTC. It encodes CASSSGQGAKQYF.

This clonotype was recorded many times. This chain connects TRBV6-5 to TRBJ1-6; the D is unclear. Trimming took 6 bases from V and 9 from J, leaving 9 bases between them. Germline V gene data show CDR1 as MNHEY and CDR2 as SVGAGI. The CDR3 covers 12 residues. The CDR3 loop reads CASRMGGSPLHF. DNA for the CDR3: TGTGCCAGCAGAATGGGAGGTTCACCCCTCCACTTT.

About this clonotype itself: A much bigger clone sits one base away, suggesting this may be a read error. This chain links TRBV3-1 with TRBJ2-3; TRBD2 agrees at 8 bases. The CDR3 is 15 residues long. CDR1 LGHDT and CDR2 YNNKEL come from the germline V gene (reference sequence). V shed 8 bases, J shed 4 bases, and the junction held 11 bases outside the gene matches. CDR3 nucleotides: TGTGCCAGCTGCCCGGGAGCGGGGGCCTCAGATACGCAGTATTTT. Amino acids: CASCPGAGASDTQYF.

This clonotype was detected many times. The rearrangement joins TRBV10-3 to TRBJ2-5, with 10 bases matching TRBD1. Trimming took 8 bases from V and 3 from J; bases not matched to a gene: 6. Germline CDR1 and CDR2: ENHRY and SYGVKD. CDR3 length equals 14 residues. The CDR3, as DNA: TGTGCCATCGGGACAGGGGCGCAAAAAGAGACCCAGTACTTC. It translates to CAIGTGAQKETQYF.

This clonotype was picked up many times. The chain employs TRBV6-4 and TRBJ2-3; a possible D gene is TRBD1 (7 bases). Per the germline V gene, CDR1 is MRHNA and CDR2 is SNTAGT. There are 16 residues in the CDR3. Trimming stripped 0 bases from V and 2 bases from J, with 12 bases between. The CDR3 here is CASSDSGRGDTDTQYF. CDR3 sequence (DNA): TGTGCCAGCAGTGACTCGGGCAGGGGGGACACAGATACGCAGTATTTT.

This clonotype was found many times. This chain uses TRBV11-1 with TRBJ2-6; possible D gene TRBD1, 5 bases. Germline V gene lookup returns CDR1 SGHAT and CDR2 FQDESV (reference sequence). V lost 3 bases and J lost 1, with 13 bases in between. This CDR3 is 17 amino acids long. CDR3 loop: CASSFPTATSGANVLTF. CDR3 DNA: TGTGCCAGCAGCTTCCCGACAGCGACTTCTGGGGCCAACGTCCTGACTTTC.

This clonotype was counted ten times or more. The chain carries TRBV7-9 and TRBJ2-1; 7 nucleotides align to TRBD1. The CDR3 runs to 16 residues. J lost 2 bases, V lost 4 bases, and 8 bases had no gene match. Germline CDR1 and CDR2: SEHNR and FQNEAQ (reference sequence). Here the CDR3 DNA reads TGTGCCAGCAGCTCGATTACAGGGGTCACCTACAATGAGCAGTTCTTC. Translating it yields CASSSITGVTYNEQFF.

There are many counts of this clonotype. This chain joins TRBV7-6 and TRBJ1-5, with unresolved D. Trimming removed 5 bases at V and 5 bases at J, with 10 bases between. Germline V lookup: CDR1 SGHVS, CDR2 FNYEAQ. This CDR3 spans 13 amino acids. The CDR3 loop is CASSTGRYQPQHF. The CDR3 coding sequence is TGTGCCAGCAGCACCGGACGGTATCAGCCCCAGCATTTT.

This clonotype was seen at least ten times. The rearrangement links TRBV7-2 to TRBJ2-4; D is ambiguous. CDR1 is SGHTA and CDR2 is FQGNSA in the germline V gene. The V and J ends lost 0 bases and 3 bases respectively, with 6 bases between them. The CDR3 spans 14 residues. The CDR3 DNA reads TGTGCCAGCAGCTTAGCTCTGGACAAAAACATTCAGTACTTC. It yields the protein CASSLALDKNIQYF.

This clonotype has more than one count but fewer than ten. The V and J genes are TRBV10-3 and TRBJ2-7, with 9 bases fitting TRBD1. V shed 5 bases, J shed 4 bases, and the junction held 6 bases outside the gene matches. Germline CDR1 and CDR2: ENHRY and SYGVKD. The CDR3 loop spans 14 amino acids. This CDR3 is CAISTGGSAYEQYF. CDR3 in DNA: TGTGCCATCAGTACAGGGGGCAGCGCGTACGAGCAGTACTTC.

This clonotype was seen at least ten times. V and J are TRBV7-6 and TRBJ2-1, with 9 bases that match TRBD1. The germline gives CDR1 SGHVS, CDR2 FNYEAQ. The trim removed 1 base at V and 1 base at J, leaving 2 bases unmatched. The CDR3 is made up of 16 amino acids. The CDR3 DNA is TGTGCCAGCAGCTTAGGTGGACAGGGGTCCTACAATGAGCAGTTCTTC. It translates to CASSLGGQGSYNEQFF.

In its sample, this clonotype was seen many times. The chain uses TRBV6-1 and TRBJ2-7, with 9 nucleotides matching TRBD2. The CDR3 is 17 residues long. J was trimmed by 5 bases and V by 6 bases; bases with no gene match: 17. CDR1 and CDR2 from the germline V gene are MNHNS and SASEGT. The CDR3 DNA follows: TGTGCCAGCAGCTGGGGGGCTAGCGGGGACCGCCAGGACGAGCAGTACTTC. Protein: CASSWGASGDRQDEQYF.